These T cell receptor beta chains were read from a single sample in a study of CD8+ T cells in alopecia areata. Method: immunoSEQ multiplex PCR; TCRdb's copy keeps in-frame clones and lacks some. The repertoire holds about 220,000 clones, with about three fifths as singletons. Sequencing was performed on CD4+ T cells sorted from blood, taken at week 4, from a patient treated with tofacitinib. These receptors were taken from a human donor with alopecia areata. The CDR3 runs from the conserved cysteine through the conserved F or W. D genes are given only for firm matches. Clone sizes are given selectively: once, few, many, or a class where the clone is expanded.

V gene	J gene	clone size	D gene	CDR3 protein	CDR3 DNA
TRBV2	TRBJ1-1	.	TRBD1	CASIRAGGQGWYKDNTEAFF	TGTGCCAGCATCCGGGCCGGAGGACAGGGGTGGTATAAGGATAACACTGAAGCTTTCTTT
TRBV12-5	TRBJ2-1	many	.	CASGLVPAGDYNEQFF	TGTGCTAGTGGTTTGGTACCGGCAGGGGATTACAATGAGCAGTTCTTC
TRBV7-2	TRBJ2-1	.	.	CASSPQTGATSLEFF	TGTGCCAGCAGCCCTCAAACGGGGGCCACGAGTTTAGAGTTCTTC
TRBV2	TRBJ1-1	.	TRBD1	CASSEAEGADTEAFF	TGTGCCAGCAGTGAAGCGGAGGGGGCGGACACTGAAGCTTTCTTT
TRBV23-1	TRBJ2-1	.	.	CASSQPGRTHNEQFF	TGCGCCAGCAGTCAACCGGGACGTACGCACAATGAGCAGTTCTTC
TRBV5-1	TRBJ1-2	once	.	CASSIAETVSHGYTF	TGCGCCAGCAGCATAGCAGAGACAGTTTCGCATGGCTACACCTTC
TRBV28	TRBJ2-3	.	.	CASRRMLNTDTQYF	TGTGCCAGCAGACGGATGTTAAACACAGATACGCAGTATTTT
TRBV2	TRBJ2-2	few	.	CASRENTGELFF	TGTGCCAGCAGGGAGAACACCGGGGAGCTGTTTTTT
TRBV6-6	TRBJ2-7	.	TRBD2	CASTPPGGDEQYF	TGTGCCAGCACCCCGCCGGGAGGAGACGAGCAGTACTTC
TRBV29-1	TRBJ2-5	.	TRBD1	CSVGQRNNQETQYF	TGCAGCGTGGGACAGAGAAACAATCAAGAGACCCAGTACTTC
TRBV7-2	TRBJ2-1	.	TRBD2	CASSRTSGINNEQFF	TGTGCCAGCAGCCGAACTAGCGGAATCAACAATGAGCAGTTCTTC